This passage covers 14 T cell receptor beta chains from one sample sequenced in a study of blood T cell repertoires in COVID-19. Libraries were prepared by immunoSEQ multiplex PCR; TCRdb keeps only in-frame clonotypes and omits some of them. Here the sample spans 300,000 to 350,000 clones, roughly 90% being singletons. The source material was PBMCs or T cells enriched from blood (not recorded which). The receptor source for this set is a woman aged 30 to 39 who had been exposed to COVID-19.

This clone was detected a few times. The chain joins TRBV3-1 (or the pseudogene TRBV3-2) to TRBJ1-6, with D unresolved. This CDR3 contains 14 residues. Per the germline V gene, CDR1 is LGHDT and CDR2 is YNNKEL (reference sequence). Trimming took 7 bases from V and 9 from J, leaving 16 bases between them. The CDR3 coding sequence is TGTGCCAGCACCCAGACCCATGAGGGTTCACCCCTCCACTTT. As protein: CASTQTHEGSPLHF.

J is TRBJ1-2 and V is TRBV2; TRBD1 is a possible D gene (6 bases). The V end lost 7 bases, the J end lost 5 bases, and 17 bases lay between the germline ends. The germline V gene has CDR1 SNHLY and CDR2 FYNNEI. CDR3 length: 14 residues. CDR3 sequence: CASTGQISFYGYTF. The CDR3 nucleotides are TGTGCCAGCACAGGACAGATATCCTTTTATGGCTACACCTTC.

The CDR3 is CASSTPTGYNSPLHF. The CDR3 nucleotides are TGTGCCAGCAGTACACCGACAGGGTATAATTCACCCCTCCACTTT. The chain joins TRBV27 to TRBJ1-6; TRBD1 aligns across 7 bases. CDR1 MNHEY and CDR2 SMNVEV come from the germline V gene (reference sequence). The CDR3 is 15 residues long. The trim removed 5 bases at V and 4 bases at J, leaving 5 bases unmatched.

The V call is TRBV15, the J call TRBJ2-1, with 9 bases aligning to TRBD2. There are 20 residues in the CDR3. Trimming took 1 base from V and 0 from J; bases not matched to a gene: 13. Germline assignment: CDR1 LNHNV and CDR2 YYDKDF (reference sequence). The CDR3 nucleotides are TGTGCCACCAGCAGAGGGACTAGCGCCGACCATAGGAGCTCCTACAATGAGCAGTTCTTC. Encoded protein: CATSRGTSADHRSSYNEQFF. The variable domain in full, with the rest retrieved from reference TRBV15 and TRBJ2-1, is DAMVIQNPRYQVTQFGKPVTLSCSQTLNHNVMYWYQQKSSQAPKLLFHYYDKDFNNEADTPDNFQSRRPNTSFCFLDIRSPGLGDTAMYLCATSRGTSADHRSSYNEQFFGPGTRLTVL.

This chain connects TRBV5-1 to TRBJ1-4; 10 bases align to TRBD1. Trimming cost V 4 bases and J 7 bases; bases outside gene matches: 7. Germline assignment: CDR1 SGHRS and CDR2 YFSETQ. CDR3 length: 15 amino acids. The CDR3 loop is CASSLGQGVFEKLFF. Written as DNA, the CDR3 is TGCGCCAGCAGCCTCGGACAGGGGGTTTTTGAAAAACTGTTTTTT.

Written as DNA, the CDR3 is TGTGCCAGCAGATCCGGGACAGGGGGCGCGGATCAGCCCCAGCATTTT. Translated: CASRSGTGGADQPQHF. This sequence joins TRBV28 and TRBJ1-5; TRBD1 matches at 12 bases. The CDR3 extends over 16 amino acids. V gave up 6 bases and J gave up 5 bases; unmatched junction bases: 8. Germline CDR1 and CDR2: MDHEN and SYDVKM.

Points on this clone: The same CDR3 can be traced to other DNA sequences in this sample. The chain couples TRBV28 to TRBJ2-5; 8 bases are a match to TRBD2. The J segment lost 4 bases and the V segment lost 2 bases, leaving 3 bases of the junction unmatched. Germline-derived CDR1 and CDR2 are MDHEN and SYDVKM. The CDR3 has 14 residues. The CDR3 region has the DNA TGTGCCAGCAGTTTAATAGCGGGAAGAGAGACCCAGTACTTC. It specifies CASSLIAGRETQYF. Based on the CDR3 plus reference TRBV28 and TRBJ2-5, the full variable domain is DVKVTQSSRYLVKRTGEKVFLECVQDMDHENMFWYRQDPGLGLRLIYFSYDVKMKEKGDIPEGYSVSREKKERFSLILESASTNQTSMYLCASSLIAGRETQYFGPGTRLLVL.

The genes are TRBV5-8 and TRBJ1-4; a weak D match, TRBD1 (5 bases). Between the trimmed V and J ends, which lost 4 bases and 4 bases, there was a span of 11 bases. Germline V gene data show CDR1 as SGHTS and CDR2 as YDEGEE. The CDR3 is 14 amino acids. The chain's CDR3 is CASSQGLGNEKLFF. CDR3 DNA: TGTGCCAGCAGCCAGGGACTTGGTAATGAAAAACTGTTTTTT.

The chain carries TRBV9 and TRBJ1-4, with 10 nucleotides matching TRBD1. With V trimmed by 3 bases and J by 7 bases, 9 bases remained unmatched. The CDR3 is 16 amino acids. Germline V gene lookup returns CDR1 SGDLS and CDR2 YYNGEE. The CDR3 DNA sequence: TGTGCCAGCAGCGCCCATATGGGACAGGGGATTGAAAAACTGTTTTTT. Its protein is CASSAHMGQGIEKLFF. Complete variable domain (other parts from reference TRBV9 and TRBJ1-4): DSGVTQTPKHLITATGQRVTLRCSPRSGDLSVYWYQQSLDQGLQFLIQYYNGEERAKGNILERFSAQQFPDLHSELNLSSLELGDSALYFCASSAHMGQGIEKLFFGSGTQLSVL.

The rearrangement joins TRBV28 to TRBJ1-4; tentative D call: TRBD1 (6 bases). V gave up 8 bases and J gave up 7 bases, with 11 bases separating them. The CDR3 is 12 residues long. CDR1 is MDHEN and CDR2 is SYDVKM in the germline V gene. Here the CDR3 reads CASLRGSEKLFF. In DNA, the CDR3 is TGTGCCAGCCTTAGGGGGTCTGAAAAACTGTTTTTT.

This sequence joins TRBV2 and TRBJ2-7; 8 bases fit TRBD1. V gave up 6 bases and J gave up 5 bases; unmatched junction bases: 12. CDR1 is SNHLY and CDR2 is FYNNEI in the germline V gene. CDR3 length: 15 residues. The CDR3 protein is CASSRASRGRNEQYF. The CDR3 region has the DNA TGTGCCAGCAGCAGAGCTTCCAGGGGGCGAAACGAGCAGTACTTC.

V gene TRBV3-1 (or the pseudogene TRBV3-2) combines with J gene TRBJ2-3; 10 nucleotides agree with TRBD2. The CDR3 contains 16 residues. Losses at the gene ends were 3 bases for V and 7 bases for J; bases not matched to a gene: 10. Germline V gene sequence: CDR1 LGHDT, CDR2 YNNKEL (reference sequence). The CDR3 DNA reads TGTGCCAGCAGCCATTGGACTAGCGGAGGGGATAATACGCAGTATTTT. Translation gives CASSHWTSGGDNTQYF.

This chain joins TRBV19 and TRBJ2-3, with D maybe TRBD1 (5 bases). This CDR3 region has 14 residues. Germline assignment: CDR1 LNHDA and CDR2 SQIVND (reference sequence). Between the trimmed V and J ends, which lost 9 bases and 0 bases, there was a span of 13 bases. The CDR3 DNA is TGTGCCAGCTCGACAGATACTAGCACAGATACGCAGTATTTT. Translated: CASSTDTSTDTQYF.

This chain joins TRBV30 and TRBJ2-7; 7 positions agree with TRBD1. The CDR3 runs to 14 residues. CDR1 is GTSNPN and CDR2 is SVGIG in the germline V gene (reference sequence). V gave up 5 bases and J gave up 6 bases; unmatched junction bases: 13. This CDR3 reads CAWVDRVGTSEQYF. CDR3 coding DNA: TGTGCCTGGGTTGACAGGGTAGGGACGAGCGAGCAGTACTTC.